The text below deals with one T cell receptor (beta chain). Its antigen is not identified. Disease duration was under 3 months in the ophthalmopathy patients, who also had a Clinical Activity Score of at least 3 and a NOSPECS grade of at least 4. Uncontrolled infection, other autoimmune disease, pregnancy or lactation led to exclusion. Diagnostic assessment was based on clinical symptoms, serum thyroxine and TRAb, thyroid ultrasound and orbital computed tomography. The sample is drawn from a study of T cells in Graves' hyperthyroidism and ophthalmopathy. The study, taken as a whole, reports: From stable hyperthyroidism, ophthalmopathy was separated by a 13 V-J model.

RNA transcripts served as the template for amplifying TCR beta CDR3 regions. The HTBI primer set drove a first-round RT-PCR of the TCR CDR3. One entry per CDR3 protein results from TCRdb running MiXCR on the multiplex PCR reads. The data contain hundreds of thousands of distinct CDR3 sequences, approximately 16% of them singletons. V was shortened by 6 bases and J by 6 bases, with 17 bases between the two germline ends. CDR3 length: 14 residues. Material: blood. This sequence was found in a woman in her 40s with Graves' ophthalmopathy. This sequence joins TRBV12-3 or TRBV12-4 and TRBJ2-5, with unresolved D. The CDR3 sequence is CASSPPASPKTQYF. The CDR3 nucleotides read TGTGCCAGCAGCCCCCCCGCAAGCCCGAAGACCCAGTACTTC.